The next 2 T cell receptor beta chains were all read from a single sample in a study of blood T cells in healthy people across ages (dated by TCRdb to 2015 to 2017). Library prep was done by 5' RACE. The reads were generated on an Illumina HiSeq 2500. A second PCR of about 6 to 12 cycles was performed with a sample-barcoded 5' primer and a J-beta primer mix. Using fastp trimming at Q25 and MiXCR clonotype assembly, TCRdb reanalyzed the public sequencing data and kept in-frame beta chains. CDR3 protein sequences are deduplicated, and each keeps its most common genes and DNA. The sample includes approximately 1.5 million distinct CDR3 sequences, with roughly a third observed a single time. The ten largest clonotypes hold roughly 10% of the sample. The sequenced sample was blood. These receptors were obtained from a woman aged 25 to 45 in good health.

This sequence joins TRBV18 and TRBJ1-1, with TRBD1 matching over 8 bases. V lost 5 bases to trimming and J lost 0 bases; unmatched junction nucleotides: 8. This CDR3 spans 16 amino acids. Germline CDR1 is KGHSH and CDR2 is LQKENI. The DNA for the CDR3 is TGTGCCAGCTCAAAACAGGGGGAAGGTCTGAACACTGAAGCTTTCTTT. Amino acids: CASSKQGEGLNTEAFF.

The gene calls are TRBV5-1 and TRBJ1-2, with TRBD1 matching 9 bases. V was clipped by 4 bases and J by 8 bases; unmatched bases: 6. The CDR3 sequence is 13 residues long. Germline CDR1 reads SGHRS; CDR2 reads YFSETQ. The CDR3 region is CASSDRGLEGYTF. The CDR3 DNA reads TGCGCCAGCAGCGACAGGGGGTTAGAAGGCTACACCTTC.